This T cell receptor beta chain was captured by sequencing in a study of human T cells and chemical hapten exposure. Germline V CDR1 and CDR2: KGHSH, LQKENI. The CDR3 spans 17 residues. With 1 base clipped from V and 8 bases from J, the junction kept 13 bases outside the gene matches. Library construction involved attaching unique molecular identifiers to individual cDNA molecules, which allowed quantitative, reproducible TCR counting. TCRdb reprocessed the RACE reads via MiXCR and lists one record per CDR3 protein. The top ten hold 0.85% to 1.2% of the sample, which has approximately 86,000 distinct CDR3 sequences, approximately 10% seen once. Described time point: patch test 3, about 24 weeks after DPC sensitization. Treatment given: therapeutic diphenylcyclopropenone sensitization with weekly scalp DPC.

The sequence came from a woman in her twenties or thirties with alopecia areata. Some clones in this sample may be carry-over from other donors' samples. This chain links TRBV18 with TRBJ2-1, with 8 positions matching TRBD2. The material sequenced was whole blood, taken in connection with sensitization to the hapten diphenylcyclopropenone (DPC). CDR3 sequence: CASSPLEVTGGIDEQFF. In DNA, the CDR3 is TGTGCCAGCTCACCACTGGAGGTCACGGGAGGGATCGATGAGCAGTTCTTC.